This record covers a single T cell receptor (beta chain). The sample is drawn from a study of cytomegalovirus exposure and HLA in healthy donors. Across the study: Earlier findings included approximately 120 million unique TCR beta sequences obtained from about 170 million T cells.

Use of 60 Vbeta and 13 Jbeta primers characterized the PCR. Assay: immunoSEQ multiplex PCR; the TCRdb copy retains only in-frame clones and omits some. The sample shows around 150,000 clones, over 75% of them seen only once. The CDR3 contains 17 residues. Germline CDR1 LNHNV, CDR2 YYDKDF (reference sequence). The V end was cut by 5 bases, the J end by 2 bases, with 21 bases between. The receptor comes from a man under 40 in good health. The chain has TRBV15 and TRBJ2-5; D is unclear. Sequenced sample: PBMCs. CDR3: CATSASDGKRGQETQYF. The CDR3 DNA sequence: TGTGCCACCAGCGCTTCAGATGGTAAGCGAGGACAAGAGACCCAGTACTTC.